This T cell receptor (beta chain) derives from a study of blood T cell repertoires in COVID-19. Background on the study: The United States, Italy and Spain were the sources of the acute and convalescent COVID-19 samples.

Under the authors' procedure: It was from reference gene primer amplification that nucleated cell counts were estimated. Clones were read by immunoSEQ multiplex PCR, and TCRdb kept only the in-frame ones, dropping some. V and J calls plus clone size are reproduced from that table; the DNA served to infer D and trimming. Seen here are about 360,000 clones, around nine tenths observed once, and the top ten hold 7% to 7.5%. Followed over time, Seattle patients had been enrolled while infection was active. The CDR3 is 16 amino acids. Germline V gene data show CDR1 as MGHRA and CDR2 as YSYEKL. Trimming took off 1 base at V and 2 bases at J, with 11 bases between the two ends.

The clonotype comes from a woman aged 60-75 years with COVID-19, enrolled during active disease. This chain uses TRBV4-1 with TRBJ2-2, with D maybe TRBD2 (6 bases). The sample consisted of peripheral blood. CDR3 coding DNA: TGCGCCAGCAGCCAAGTAGTGGGGGGAAACACCGGGGAGCTGTTTTTT. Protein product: CASSQVVGGNTGELFF.